These 15 T cell receptor beta chains originate from one sample sequenced in a study of CD4 T cells in relation to SARS-CoV-2 and coronaviruses. The unexposed donors gave CD4+ T cells in about 2011-2018, prior to COVID-19. Isolation of CD4+ T cells took place after 10 days in culture. Clones were sequenced by immunoSEQ multiplex PCR, and TCRdb holds only the in-frame ones, with some missing. The data show 15,000 to 20,000 clones, around 70% seen once. These receptors are not linked to any known antigen. The sequencing sample was made of CD4+ T cells from PBMCs, cultured in vitro. The receptors shown here come from a human donor in good health.

This chain joins TRBV7-9 and TRBJ2-1; 9 bases match TRBD2. This CDR3 has 15 amino acids. Germline V lookup: CDR1 SEHNR, CDR2 FQNEAQ (reference sequence). Losses at the gene ends were 4 bases for V and 7 bases for J; bases not matched to a gene: 8. The chain's CDR3 is CASSSGLALGNEQFF. DNA of the CDR3: TGTGCCAGCAGCTCCGGACTAGCGTTGGGGAATGAGCAGTTCTTC.

Comment on this clone: The junction does not match germline at one end; this may be a read error. The rearrangement joins TRBV6-5 to TRBJ2-1; 11 nucleotides align to TRBD2. There are 14 residues in the CDR3. Germline CDR1 is MNHEY and CDR2 is SVGAGI. The CDR3 coding sequence is TGTGCCAGCAGTTACGAGGGCGGACTAGCGGGTGCCATCTTC. Its translation is CASSYEGGLAGAIF.

This clone was counted once. The V call is TRBV7-9, the J call TRBJ1-3; no reliable D call. The germline CDR1 and CDR2 sequences are SEHNR and FQNEAQ (reference sequence). The CDR3 covers 13 residues. V was cut by 8 bases and J by 0 bases, with 8 bases left in between. The CDR3 coding sequence is TGTGCCAGCCCAGAGCGCTCTGGAAACACCATATATTTT. This sequence encodes CASPERSGNTIYF.

This rearrangement joins TRBV7-2 to TRBJ1-3, with a weak D call TRBD1 (5 bases). This CDR3 comprises 17 residues. Germline loops: CDR1 SGHTA, CDR2 FQGNSA. Trimming cost V 1 base and J 3 bases, with 16 bases left between them. In DNA, the CDR3 is TGTGCCAGCAGCTTAGTTTCATCAGGGAGTAGTGGAAACACCATATATTTT. Encoded protein: CASSLVSSGSSGNTIYF.

The chain carries TRBV3-1 (or the pseudogene TRBV3-2) and TRBJ1-1; D not certain. Germline CDR1 LGHDT, CDR2 YNNKEL (reference sequence). The CDR3 has 17 amino acids. Trimming pared 1 base from V and 2 bases from J, leaving 17 bases between. CDR3: CASSQGSPWLPNTEAFF. In DNA, the CDR3 is TGTGCCAGCAGCCAAGGGTCCCCTTGGCTCCCCAACACTGAAGCTTTCTTT.

The genes are TRBV4-1 and TRBJ2-5; 8 nucleotides align to TRBD2. The CDR3 is 15 amino acids. The V and J ends lost 1 base and 4 bases, in that order; junction bases with no gene match: 5. CDR1 is MGHRA and CDR2 is YSYEKL in the germline V gene. The CDR3 bases are TGCGCCAGCAGCCAAGGTGCTGCGGGAGGAGAGACCCAGTACTTC. Encoded protein: CASSQGAAGGETQYF.

The chain links TRBV7-3 to TRBJ2-3, with 7 bases identical to TRBD2. The V segment lost 3 bases and the J segment 1 base; nucleotides outside the gene matches: 7. The germline gives CDR1 SGHTA, CDR2 FQGTGA. The CDR3 has 16 residues. CDR3 nucleotide sequence: TGTGCCAGCAGCTTGTCGCGGGAGAAAGGCACAGATACGCAGTATTTT. Protein sequence: CASSLSREKGTDTQYF.

The chain recombines TRBV15 with TRBJ2-7; D perhaps matches TRBD1 (6 bases). Looked up from germline, CDR1 is LNHNV and CDR2 is YYDKDF (reference sequence). This CDR3 comprises 15 residues. Trimming removed 1 base at V and 6 bases at J, with 16 bases between. The CDR3 loop reads CATSRGRAQGGEQYF. The CDR3 DNA reads TGTGCCACCAGCAGAGGTCGAGCACAAGGGGGCGAGCAGTACTTC.

The chain joins TRBV24-1 to TRBJ2-2; 8 bases line up with TRBD1. Per germline, CDR1 KGHDR and CDR2 SFDVKD. J gave up 4 bases and V 4 bases, and 7 bases lay outside the gene matches. CDR3 size: 16 residues. The CDR3 sequence is CATSDPRGTGTGELFF. The CDR3 region has the DNA TGTGCCACCAGTGACCCGCGCGGGACAGGCACCGGGGAGCTGTTTTTT.

This sequence joins TRBV28 and TRBJ1-2, with TRBD1 matching 8 bases. The CDR3 is made up of 14 amino acids. V lost 1 base and J lost 4; bases outside the gene matches: 2. The germline V gene has CDR1 MDHEN and CDR2 SYDVKM. The CDR3 here is CASSLSDRGYGYTF. The CDR3 DNA sequence: TGTGCCAGCAGTTTATCTGACAGGGGCTATGGCTACACCTTC.

The V gene is TRBV6-6, the J gene TRBJ1-5; D is unresolved. Germline assignment: CDR1 MNHNY and CDR2 SVGAGI (reference sequence). Trimming took 0 bases from V and 6 from J, leaving 6 bases between them. The CDR3 totals 13 residues. CDR3: CASSYSDVQPQHF. The CDR3 nucleotides are TGTGCCAGCAGTTACTCAGACGTTCAGCCCCAGCATTTT.

The CDR3: CASSRGFEGIPDYGYTF. The CDR3 coding sequence is TGCGCCAGCAGCCGTGGGTTTGAGGGGATACCGGACTATGGCTACACCTTC. This chain uses TRBV5-1 with TRBJ1-2; D is perhaps TRBD1 (5 bases). V lost 4 bases to trimming and J lost 3 bases, with 22 bases between them. Germline V gene lookup returns CDR1 SGHRS and CDR2 YFSETQ. This CDR3 contains 17 residues.

This clone was detected a few times. The gene calls are TRBV19 and TRBJ2-1; D gene unclear. Germline values: CDR1 LNHDA, CDR2 SQIVND (reference sequence). The CDR3 is 14 residues long. V was cut by 1 base and J by 4 bases, with 8 bases left in between. CDR3 amino acids: CASSIGASYNEQFF. The CDR3 DNA sequence: TGTGCCAGTAGTATAGGGGCTAGTTACAATGAGCAGTTCTTC. Together with reference TRBV19 and TRBJ2-1, the CDR3 gives the full variable domain: DGGITQSPKYLFRKEGQNVTLSCEQNLNHDAMYWYRQDPGQGLRLIYYSQIVNDFQKGDIAEGYSVSREKKESFPLTVTSAQKNPTAFYLCASSIGASYNEQFFGPGTRLTVL.

The chain couples TRBV5-4 to TRBJ1-5, with D possibly TRBD1 on 5 matching bases. This CDR3 comprises 15 residues. CDR1 and CDR2 from the germline V gene are SGHNT and YYREEE (reference sequence). The V end lost 0 bases, the J end lost 2 bases, and 9 bases lay between the germline ends. The CDR3 loop reads CASSLGGDGNQPQHF. CDR3 nucleotides: TGTGCCAGCAGCTTGGGAGGGGACGGCAATCAGCCCCAGCATTTT.

This clone showed up just a few times. The chain couples TRBV15 to TRBJ1-1; possible D gene TRBD1, 5 bases. V lost 5 bases to trimming and J lost 0 bases, with 13 bases between them. CDR1 and CDR2 from the germline V gene are LNHNV and YYDKDF (reference sequence). The CDR3 runs to 15 residues. For the CDR3, the DNA is TGTGCCACCAGCCTCGGGGGAACCTTGAACACTGAAGCTTTCTTT. This translates into CATSLGGTLNTEAFF.